Listed below are T cell receptor beta chains from one sample, sequenced in a study of early stage breast cancer tumors. This table comes from immunoSEQ multiplex PCR, and its TCRdb copy is limited to in-frame clones, with some not included. The table lists 40,000 to 60,000 clones, approximately 78% of them singletons. Source material: blood. The origin of the receptors is a person aged 35 to 50 with breast cancer. CDR3s leave out the opening cysteine and the closing phenylalanine or tryptophan. Each record gives: D gene, V gene, CDR3 protein. D genes are given only for firm matches.

NA	TRBV30	AWSVQATYEQY
NA	TRBV21-1	ASSNSRSSNRSSSKYYNEQF
NA	TRBV27	ASSPSGGQPLH
NA	TRBV11-2	ASSLESGRASVYGYT
NA	TRBV29-1	SVSADSGELF
NA	TRBV30	AWSVQGFNSPLH
TRBD1	TRBV18	ASSRDRGHRGTEAF
NA	TRBV4-1	ASSHPSFFNYGYT
NA	TRBV7-8	ASSLGEAETQY
TRBD2	TRBV10-3	AISGRRRETASGITDTQY
TRBD1	TRBV29-1	SAPTGGEWAYEQY
NA	TRBV11-2	ASSTRRAEAF
NA	TRBV5-6	ASSNPYEGNTIY
NA	TRBV11-2	ASSFDHSPENEQF
NA	TRBV30	AWSVGGVGGYT
TRBD1	TRBV4-1	ASSPTGTSNEQF
TRBD2	TRBV5-5	ASSAPGTSGNEQF
TRBD2	TRBV18	ASSPGLGANEQF
TRBD2	TRBV5-6	ASSRPGLGTDTQY
TRBD2	TRBV5-4	ASSPAGVRETQY
TRBD2	TRBV5-4	ASSLDSATSGGSTDTQY
TRBD1	TRBV5-1	ASSLGGTGGNNEQF
TRBD1	TRBV30	AWSRTGMSQPQH
NA	TRBV12-5	ASGLVEGQPQH
NA	TRBV20-1	SASIINEQY
TRBD1	TRBV4-1	ASSQTGGESEKLF
NA	TRBV6-1	ASEGDRAGRETQY
NA	TRBV2	ASSPLPLEQY
NA	TRBV7-9	ASSPPTLGRNTEAF
NA	TRBV7-2	ASSLGDRRVTQY
NA	TRBV30	AWSVRRGWNYGYT
TRBD1	TRBV11-2	ASSFTGTGPNIQY
NA	TRBV10-3	AISADFKGSGNTIY
NA	TRBV6-1	AGRQDSNQPQH
NA	TRBV6-1	ASRRTGPNQPQH
NA	TRBV6-1	ASSDPALYEQY
TRBD1	TRBV2	ASSPGTGNPYEQY
TRBD1	TRBV14	ASSRQGRGTEAF
TRBD2	TRBV19	ASSLASGGTYNEQF
TRBD2	TRBV7-9	ASSPGTSGLGETQY
TRBD2	TRBV9	ASSRSGSYSNEQF
NA	TRBV6-5	ASSLDGAYEQY
NA	TRBV27	ASSLIPRVSPGNYGYT
TRBD1	TRBV6-5	ASSYRDRPETQY
NA	TRBV6-5	ASKSGGADGYT
TRBD2	TRBV18	ASSLGLAGPSGEQY
TRBD1	TRBV19	ASSMGTGEKLF
NA	TRBV5-5	ASSASGWGSEAF
TRBD1	TRBV11-2	ASSWEGTGGEGNTEAF
NA	TRBV27	ATAPGASATDTQY
NA	TRBV30	AWGHGGLTDTQY
TRBD1	TRBV30	AWTGGYGYT
NA	TRBV6-5	ASSSGTSPYEQY
NA	TRBV6-5	ASSDWGAEEKLF
TRBD1	TRBV5-1	ASSMTGGVQETQY
NA	TRBV4-1	ASSQGYIRDTEAF
TRBD2	TRBV11-2	ASSAKLPGLVFYEQF
NA	TRBV18	ASSRSGNEAF